The 3 T cell receptor beta chains below all came from one sample that was sequenced in a study of T-cell memory formation after mild COVID-19 (dated by TCRdb to the early 2020s). The library was made by 5' RACE. TCRdb records Illumina NovaSeq 6000 as the sequencer. TCRdb passed the public sequencing reads through fastp at Q25 and MiXCR, retaining productive beta sequences. Each entry is one CDR3 protein sequence, shown with its most common DNA and genes. The table for this sample lists roughly 600,000 distinct CDR3 sequences; roughly 18% of them were counted only once. Clones ranked in the top ten supply around 13% of the sample. What was sequenced was PBMCs or a T cell subset sorted from them (not recorded which). These receptors were obtained from an adult woman who had mild COVID-19 (a few samples of this study predate the infection). The sample titles of this study are shuffled in the database, so cell type and time point are left out; the donor was told from shared clones.

This clonotype appeared a few times. The chain combines TRBV7-3 with TRBJ1-1, with D perhaps TRBD1 (5 bases). V lost 4 bases to trimming and J lost 3 bases, with 15 bases between them. Germline loops: CDR1 SGHTA, CDR2 FQGTGA. There are 15 residues in the CDR3. The CDR3 DNA reads TGTGCCAGCAGCTGCAGGGAACAGACGTACACTGAAGCTTTCTTT. Translated, it gives CASSCREQTYTEAFF.

V and J are TRBV24-1 and TRBJ2-3; D gene unclear. Germline V gene data show CDR1 as KGHDR and CDR2 as SFDVKD. This CDR3 is 14 amino acids long. V was trimmed by 6 bases and J by 2 bases, leaving 11 bases between them. The CDR3 DNA sequence: TGTGCCACCAGTCCGTCGTGGGTCACAGATACGCAGTATTTT. Its protein is CATSPSWVTDTQYF.

This clonotype was observed many times. The chain is built from TRBV5-8 and TRBJ1-5, with TRBD1 identical over 7 bases. V shed 4 bases and J 0 bases; nucleotides not matched to a gene: 10. The CDR3 is made up of 17 amino acids. Germline-derived CDR1 and CDR2 are SGHTS and YDEGEE. CDR3 nucleotide sequence: TGTGCCAGCAGCCTCGACAGGGCCCAAGCTAGCAATCAGCCCCAGCATTTT. Its translation: CASSLDRAQASNQPQHF.